The 15 T cell receptor beta chains reported below all come from one sample, sequenced in a study of shared clonotypes between healthy human individuals. Libraries were prepared by immunoSEQ multiplex PCR; TCRdb keeps only in-frame clonotypes and omits some of them. The data hold about 2.1 million clones, with 93% observed a single time. The naive CD8 fraction comprised CD45RO-negative cells positively selected for CCR7 and excluded terminally differentiated effector memory CD45RA+ cells. Sequenced: naive CD8+ T cells from PBMCs. Source of these receptors: a young man in good health. Some clones in this sample may be carry-over from other donors' samples.

The chain links TRBV5-8 to TRBJ1-6; D ambiguous. From germline, CDR1 is SGHTS and CDR2 YDEGEE. The CDR3 contains 15 residues. V gave up 3 bases and J gave up 0 bases, with 7 bases separating them. The CDR3 DNA reads TGTGCCAGCAGCTACGAAATCTCCTATAATTCACCCCTCCACTTT. Amino acids: CASSYEISYNSPLHF.

The gene calls are TRBV4-1 and TRBJ1-1; maybe TRBD1 (5 bases). Germline V CDR1 and CDR2: MGHRA, YSYEKL. CDR3 size: 14 residues. The V and J ends lost 3 bases and 3 bases respectively, with 11 bases between them. CDR3 bases: TGCGCCAGCAGCCAGGCCGGACACTACACTGAAGCTTTCTTT. It translates to CASSQAGHYTEAFF.

V gene TRBV28 combines with J gene TRBJ2-5; 7 bases line up with TRBD2. The CDR3 is made up of 15 amino acids. In germline, CDR1 is MDHEN, CDR2 SYDVKM. After removal of 2 bases from V and 2 bases from J, the junction contained 5 bases not matched to a gene. The CDR3 DNA reads TGTGCCAGCAGTTTAATAGGGAGGGGACAAGAGACCCAGTACTTC. It translates to CASSLIGRGQETQYF.

The chain employs TRBV9 and TRBJ2-7; D ambiguous. The CDR3 loop spans 15 amino acids. V was shortened by 0 bases and J by 0 bases, with 10 bases between the two germline ends. CDR1 and CDR2 (germline): SGDLS, YYNGEE. The CDR3 is CASSVEEQSSYEQYF. As DNA, the CDR3 is TGTGCCAGCAGCGTAGAAGAACAGAGCTCCTACGAGCAGTACTTC.

V usage is TRBV23-1 and J usage is TRBJ1-4, with 9 bases aligning to TRBD1. TRBV23-1 belongs to the ORF category, with a function that is uncertain. This CDR3 is built from 14 residues. Unmatched junction bases numbered 10, after V lost 10 bases and J lost 7 bases. In DNA form, the CDR3 reads TGCGCCACTAGATACAGGGGGCCAATTGAAAAACTGTTTTTT. As protein: CATRYRGPIEKLFF.

Details on this clone: Within the sample, other DNA sequences also encode this same CDR3. This chain links TRBV7-2 with TRBJ1-2; D is ambiguous. CDR1 is SGHTA, CDR2 FQGNSA, per germline. The CDR3 sequence is 11 residues long. Trimming removed 1 base at V and 8 bases at J, with 5 bases between. The DNA for the CDR3 is TGTGCCAGCAGCTTAGGGTTCGGCTACACCTTC. This gives the protein CASSLGFGYTF.

This chain connects TRBV19 to TRBJ1-1, with D possibly TRBD1 on 6 matching bases. The CDR3 is 12 residues long. Germline CDR1 and CDR2: LNHDA and SQIVND (reference sequence). The V end was cut by 9 bases, the J end by 6 bases, with 14 bases between. CDR3 bases: TGTGCCAGCACGTTGGGGGCGGCTGAAGCTTTCTTT. Translated, it gives CASTLGAAEAFF.

The chain combines TRBV5-4 with TRBJ2-7; D tentatively fits TRBD1 or TRBD2 (5 bases each). The CDR3 is 14 amino acids. CDR1 is SGHNT and CDR2 is YYREEE in the germline V gene (reference sequence). V lost 0 bases and J 2 bases, leaving 9 bases between the germline ends. The CDR3 DNA reads TGTGCCAGCAGCTTGGGGGGGAACGCCTACGAGCAGTACTTC. As protein: CASSLGGNAYEQYF.

This chain connects TRBV5-4 to TRBJ2-7, with D unresolved. Trimming took 0 bases from V and 3 from J, leaving 13 bases between them. The CDR3 runs to 15 residues. The germline gives CDR1 SGHNT, CDR2 YYREEE (reference sequence). CDR3 region: CASSLGQPPVYEQYF. The CDR3 DNA follows: TGTGCCAGCAGCTTGGGCCAACCCCCAGTCTACGAGCAGTACTTC.

Concerning this clone: Other DNA sequences in the sample encode the same CDR3. The chain joins TRBV7-9 to TRBJ2-7, with D possibly matching TRBD1 (5 bases). The CDR3 length is 12 residues. CDR1 and CDR2 from the germline V gene are SEHNR and FQNEAQ (reference sequence). The V gene lost 5 bases and the J gene lost 5 bases, with 10 bases spanning the gap. CDR3 sequence: CASSLGANEQYF. CDR3 bases: TGTGCCAGCAGCCTAGGGGCCAACGAGCAGTACTTC.

This clone was counted once. The chain couples TRBV4-3 to TRBJ1-2, with a tentative D call TRBD1 (5 bases). Germline CDR1 is LGHNA and CDR2 is YSLEER. V dropped 1 base and J dropped 8 bases, with 23 bases sitting between them. This CDR3 is built from 17 residues. The CDR3 DNA is TGCGCCAGCAGCCAAGGGGATTCGGGGGAGAGGTTTCGGGGCTACACCTTC. Translation: CASSQGDSGERFRGYTF.

The rearrangement uses TRBV4-1 and TRBJ1-1; 7 bases line up with TRBD1. CDR1 and CDR2 from the germline V gene are MGHRA and YSYEKL. After removal of 3 bases from V and 0 bases from J, the junction contained 10 bases not matched to a gene. The CDR3 has 17 residues. The CDR3 here is CASSHPGTDLMNTEAFF. The CDR3 nucleotides read TGCGCCAGCAGCCATCCCGGGACAGACCTAATGAACACTGAAGCTTTCTTT.

This clone appeared once. Other DNA sequences in the sample encode the same CDR3. The chain carries TRBV19 and TRBJ1-5; D unresolved. V was cut by 1 base and J by 7 bases, with 5 bases left in between. This CDR3 has 12 residues. Per the germline V gene, CDR1 is LNHDA and CDR2 is SQIVND (reference sequence). CDR3 bases: TGTGCCAGTAGTATAGGGGCCCAGCCCCAGCATTTT. Encoded protein: CASSIGAQPQHF.

DNA of the CDR3: TGTGCCATCAGTGAGCCCGGAAACCTGGAGGGGCTCGAAGCTTTCTTT. It is translated as CAISEPGNLEGLEAFF. J is TRBJ1-1 and V is TRBV10-3, with D possibly matching TRBD1 (5 bases). V lost 2 bases and J 8 bases, leaving 21 bases between the germline ends. Germline CDR1 is ENHRY and CDR2 is SYGVKD. The CDR3 is made up of 16 amino acids.

This clone turned up a few times. This chain joins TRBV19 and TRBJ2-2, with no clear D. Germline CDR1 LNHDA, CDR2 SQIVND (reference sequence). Trimming stripped 7 bases from V and 8 bases from J, with 14 bases between. This CDR3 has 13 residues. The CDR3 here is CASNPRASGELFF. The CDR3 DNA follows: TGTGCCAGTAACCCTCGTGCGTCGGGGGAGCTGTTTTTT.